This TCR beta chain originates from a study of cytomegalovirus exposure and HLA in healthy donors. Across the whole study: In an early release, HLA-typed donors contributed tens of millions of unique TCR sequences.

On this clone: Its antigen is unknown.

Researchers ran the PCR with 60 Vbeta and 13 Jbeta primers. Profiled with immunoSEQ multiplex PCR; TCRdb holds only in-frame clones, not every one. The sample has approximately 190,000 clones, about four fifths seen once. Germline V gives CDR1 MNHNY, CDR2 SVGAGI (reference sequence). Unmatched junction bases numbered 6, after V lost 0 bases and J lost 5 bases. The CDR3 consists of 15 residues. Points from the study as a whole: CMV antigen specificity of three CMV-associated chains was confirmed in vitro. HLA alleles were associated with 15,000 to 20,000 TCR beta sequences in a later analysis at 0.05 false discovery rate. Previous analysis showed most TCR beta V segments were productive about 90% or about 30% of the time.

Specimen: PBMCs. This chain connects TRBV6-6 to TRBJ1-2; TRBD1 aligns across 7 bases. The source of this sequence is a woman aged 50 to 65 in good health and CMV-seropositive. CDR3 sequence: CASSYSTGRLYGYTF. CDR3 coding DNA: TGTGCCAGCAGTTACTCGACAGGGCGGCTATATGGCTACACCTTC.